This note documents a single T cell receptor beta chain sequence. No antigen is known for it. Per germline, CDR1 SNHLY and CDR2 FYNNEI. The ends were cut back, 1 base at V and 8 bases at J, with 17 bases in the middle. The CDR3 is 15 residues long. Every isolated RNA sample was fully reverse transcribed, so sequencing captured expressed TCRB transcripts. Using immunoSEQ multiplex PCR, the repertoire was profiled, and TCRdb retains in-frame clones only, with some absent. There are roughly 150,000 clones in the sample; around 63% occur only once, and around 0.096% lies in the top ten. The record originates from a study of beta chain features in type 1 diabetes. Overall study: No patient-donor differences in age, gender, total cells or subset yield. General study findings and limits: For patients, the naive, central memory and Treg TCRB repertoires appeared more alike than for healthy donors. Among type 1 diabetes patients, VDJ junctions had fewer insertions and more deletions. All four CD4+ subsets from Type 1 diabetes patients carried moderately but significantly shorter TCRB CDR3s.

This chain links TRBV2 with TRBJ1-2; D is uncertain. The specimen sequenced was naive CD4+ T cells from blood. This sequence originates from a young man with type 1 diabetes. In nucleotides, the CDR3 is TGTGCCAGCAGTGAAGAATATGGGATCGGGTACGGCTACACCTTC. Its protein is CASSEEYGIGYGYTF.